This T cell receptor (beta chain) was observed in a study of CD8 T cells in ankylosing spondylitis. TCRdb reanalysed the 5' RACE reads using MiXCR and keeps one entry per CDR3 protein. The sample includes about 240,000 distinct CDR3 sequences, 8% to 9.5% of them seen just once. This CDR3 has 16 amino acids. The germline V gene has CDR1 MNHEY and CDR2 SVGAGI. The V end was cut by 0 bases, the J end by 1 base, with 12 bases between. This clonotype was observed a handful of times. Specimen: blood, either unsorted or a sorted T cell fraction (not recorded which). This rearrangement joins TRBV6-5 to TRBJ1-1; D may be TRBD1 (5 bases). The TCR was taken from a male donor with ankylosing spondylitis or in good health (not recorded which). CDR3 DNA: TGTGCCAGCAGTTACTCGACGTTGGGACCGAACACTGAAGCTTTCTTT. It translates to CASSYSTLGPNTEAFF.